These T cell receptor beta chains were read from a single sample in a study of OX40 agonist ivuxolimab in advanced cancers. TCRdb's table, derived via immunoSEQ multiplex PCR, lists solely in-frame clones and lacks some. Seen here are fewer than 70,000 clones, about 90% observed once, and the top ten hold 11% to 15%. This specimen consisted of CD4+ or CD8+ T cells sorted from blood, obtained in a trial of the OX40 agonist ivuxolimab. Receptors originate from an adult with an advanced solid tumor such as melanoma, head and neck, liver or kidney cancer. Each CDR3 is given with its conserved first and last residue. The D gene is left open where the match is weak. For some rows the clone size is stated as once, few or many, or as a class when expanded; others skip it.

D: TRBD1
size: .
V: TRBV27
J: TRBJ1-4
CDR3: CASSLIGTGATTNEKLFF
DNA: TGTGCCAGCAGTTTAATTGGGACAGGGGCTACAACTAATGAAAAACTGTTTTTT

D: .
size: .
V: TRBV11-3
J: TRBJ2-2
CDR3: CASSLEGHDTGELFF
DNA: TGTGCCAGCAGCTTAGAAGGTCATGACACCGGGGAGCTGTTTTTT

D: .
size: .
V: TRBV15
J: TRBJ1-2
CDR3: CATSRPTTNYGYTF
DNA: TGTGCCACCAGCAGACCGACAACTAACTATGGCTACACCTTC

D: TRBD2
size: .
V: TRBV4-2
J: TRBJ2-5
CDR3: CASSQESRLAGQETQYF
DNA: TGTGCCAGCAGCCAAGAATCCCGACTAGCGGGACAGGAGACCCAGTACTTC

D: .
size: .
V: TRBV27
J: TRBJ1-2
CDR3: CASSARGRDYGYTF
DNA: TGTGCCAGCAGTGCCCGGGGCAGGGACTATGGCTACACCTTC

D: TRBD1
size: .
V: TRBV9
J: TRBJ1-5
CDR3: CASSDREYRGRSQPQHF
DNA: TGTGCCAGCAGCGACCGAGAATACAGGGGGCGCAGTCAGCCCCAGCATTTT

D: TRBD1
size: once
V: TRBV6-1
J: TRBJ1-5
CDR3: CASSYLDRGNQPQHF
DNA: TGTGCCAGCAGCTATTTGGACAGGGGTAATCAGCCCCAGCATTTT

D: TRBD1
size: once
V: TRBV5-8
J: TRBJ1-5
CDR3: CASRSDRGGQPQHF
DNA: TGTGCCAGCAGATCAGACAGGGGAGGACAGCCCCAGCATTTT

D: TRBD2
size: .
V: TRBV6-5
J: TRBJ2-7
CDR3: CASSYSTSGRDEQYF
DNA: TGTGCCAGCAGTTACTCCACTAGCGGTCGGGACGAGCAGTACTTC

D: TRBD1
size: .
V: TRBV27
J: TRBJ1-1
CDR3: CASSFTGEKAFF
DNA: TGTGCCAGCAGTTTCACAGGGGAGAAAGCTTTCTTT

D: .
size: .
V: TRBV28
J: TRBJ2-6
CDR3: CASSIIRVGGANVLTF
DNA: TGTGCCAGCAGCATCATCCGGGTTGGTGGGGCCAACGTCCTGACTTTC

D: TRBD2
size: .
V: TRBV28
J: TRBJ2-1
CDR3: CASRIAGGQIEQFF
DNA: TGTGCCAGCAGGATAGCGGGAGGTCAAATTGAGCAGTTCTTC

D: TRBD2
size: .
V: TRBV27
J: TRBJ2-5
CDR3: CASSLVASGRARGEETQYF
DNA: TGTGCCAGCAGTTTGGTCGCTAGCGGGAGGGCCAGGGGGGAAGAGACCCAGTACTTC

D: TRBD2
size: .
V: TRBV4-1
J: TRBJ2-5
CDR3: CASSLTGTSGSTQYF
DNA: TGCGCCAGCAGCTTGACCGGGACTAGCGGTTCGACCCAGTACTTC

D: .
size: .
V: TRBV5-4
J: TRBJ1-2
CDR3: CASGNRDIPGGYTF
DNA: TGTGCCAGCGGAAACCGGGACATACCTGGGGGCTACACCTTC

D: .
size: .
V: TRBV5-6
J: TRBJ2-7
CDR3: CASSVLGGGQYF
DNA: TGTGCCAGCAGCGTCCTCGGGGGAGGGCAGTACTTC

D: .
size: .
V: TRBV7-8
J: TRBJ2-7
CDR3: CASSLVAARYEQYF
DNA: TGTGCCAGCAGCTTAGTTGCGGCAAGATACGAGCAGTACTTC

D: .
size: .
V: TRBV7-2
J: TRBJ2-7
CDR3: CASSSTRTTYEQYF
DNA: TGTGCCAGCAGCTCAACCCGGACTACCTACGAGCAGTACTTC

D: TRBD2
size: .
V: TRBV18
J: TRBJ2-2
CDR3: CASSPPLAGVSAGELFF
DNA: TGTGCCAGCTCACCACCACTAGCGGGAGTGTCGGCCGGGGAGCTGTTTTTT

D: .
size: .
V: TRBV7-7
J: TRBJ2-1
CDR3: CASSPGGTSRGSEQFF
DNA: TGTGCTAGCAGCCCAGGGGGTACTAGCAGGGGGAGTGAGCAGTTCTTC

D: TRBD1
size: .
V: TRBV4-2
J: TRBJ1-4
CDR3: CASSQATGTGGEKLFF
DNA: TGTGCCAGCAGCCAGGCGACCGGGACAGGGGGTGAAAAACTGTTTTTT

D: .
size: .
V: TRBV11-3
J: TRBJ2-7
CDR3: CASSYDSSVSYEQYF
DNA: TGTGCCAGCAGCTATGACTCATCAGTGAGCTACGAGCAGTACTTC

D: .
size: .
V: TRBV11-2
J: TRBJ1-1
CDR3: CASSLMTASAFF
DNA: TGTGCCAGCAGCTTGATGACAGCGTCGGCTTTCTTT